The 23 T cell receptor beta chains below come from one sample, sequenced in a study of human T cells and chemical hapten exposure. As to time point: patch test 2, 6 weeks after DPC sensitization. Treatment denoted: therapeutic diphenylcyclopropenone sensitization with weekly scalp DPC. Each CDR3 protein is one row after TCRdb ran MiXCR on the RACE reads. The table has just over 350,000 distinct CDR3 sequences, over 6% seen once; the top ten hold about 5.4%. The material sequenced was whole blood, taken in connection with sensitization to the hapten diphenylcyclopropenone (DPC). The origin of the receptors is a woman between 18 and 29 years old with alopecia areata. Some clones in this sample may be carry-over from other donors' samples.

The rearrangement uses TRBV11-1 and TRBJ2-3; the match to TRBD2 covers 13 bases. Trimming at V came to 6 bases and at J to 2 bases, leaving 26 bases not matched to a gene. The CDR3 has 23 amino acids. CDR1 is SGHAT, CDR2 FQDESV, per germline (reference sequence). The DNA of the CDR3 is TGTGCCAGCAGGCCCCCCTTGCGCAAGGGACTAGCGGGAACCACCAGCCACACAGATACGCAGTATTTT. Its protein product is CASRPPLRKGLAGTTSHTDTQYF.

J is TRBJ2-7 and V is TRBV6-6; D is unclear. The CDR3 has 13 residues. With 3 bases removed from V and 6 bases from J, the gap between germline ends came to 12 bases. Germline assignment: CDR1 MNHNY and CDR2 SVGAGI (reference sequence). The CDR3, as DNA: TGTGCCAGCAGTTATCTGGGGATAGGCGAGCAGTACTTC. Protein product: CASSYLGIGEQYF.

The rearrangement joins TRBV5-6 to TRBJ2-7, with D possibly being TRBD1 (6 bases). This CDR3 region has 15 residues. V was pared by 1 base and J by 5 bases, with 16 bases between. Germline CDR1 reads SGHDT; CDR2 reads YYEEEE. For the CDR3, the DNA is TGTGCCAGCAGCTTGACGAGGGGGAAGAGGAACGAGCAGTACTTC. Its translation is CASSLTRGKRNEQYF.

This clonotype was seen repeatedly, ten times or more. The chain joins TRBV28 to TRBJ1-5; D may be TRBD1 (5 bases). Germline values: CDR1 MDHEN, CDR2 SYDVKM. This CDR3 has 14 residues. The V end was cut by 6 bases, the J end by 5 bases, with 14 bases between. CDR3 DNA: TGTGCCAGCAGGAGGCAGGGCGTGGATCAGCCCCAGCATTTT. This codes for CASRRQGVDQPQHF. Filled out from reference TRBV28 and TRBJ1-5, the complete variable domain reads DVKVTQSSRYLVKRTGEKVFLECVQDMDHENMFWYRQDPGLGLRLIYFSYDVKMKEKGDIPEGYSVSREKKERFSLILESASTNQTSMYLCASRRQGVDQPQHFGDGTRLSIL.

This clonotype was observed at least ten times. This chain connects TRBV29-1 to TRBJ1-3; D possibly corresponds to TRBD1 (5 bases). V lost 1 base to trimming and J lost 0 bases, with 16 bases between them. The CDR3 has 17 residues. Germline V gene data show CDR1 as SQVTM and CDR2 as ANQGSEA. The CDR3 DNA reads as TGCAGCGTTGAAGGAATCACAGGTTTGGACTCTGGAAACACCATATATTTT. Translated, it gives CSVEGITGLDSGNTIYF.

This clonotype was observed a handful of times. The rearrangement links TRBV2 to TRBJ1-2; tentative D call: TRBD1 (5 bases). CDR3 length: 13 residues. Germline loops: CDR1 SNHLY, CDR2 FYNNEI. Between the trimmed V and J ends, which lost 8 bases and 3 bases, there was a span of 13 bases. CDR3 loop: CASEEGVDYGYTF. CDR3 nucleotide sequence: TGTGCCAGCGAGGAAGGGGTGGACTATGGCTACACCTTC.

This clonotype was picked up many times. The rearrangement uses TRBV6-5 and TRBJ1-1; D ambiguous. Germline-derived CDR1 and CDR2 are MNHEY and SVGAGI. The CDR3 contains 18 residues. V was shortened by 0 bases and J by 5 bases, with 22 bases between the two germline ends. The CDR3 reads CASSYSNFPDVKGTEAFF. CDR3 coding DNA: TGTGCCAGCAGTTACTCGAATTTTCCGGACGTCAAAGGGACTGAAGCTTTCTTT.

This clonotype has ten or more counts. The chain has TRBV6-2 or TRBV6-3 and TRBJ1-4; D is unresolved. With 8 bases removed from V and 8 bases from J, the gap between germline ends came to 15 bases. Germline V gene data show CDR1 as MNHEY and CDR2 as SVGEGT. The length of the CDR3 is 13 residues. The CDR3 loop is CASRDGRVEKLFF. DNA of the CDR3: TGTGCCAGCCGCGACGGCCGAGTGGAAAAACTGTTTTTT.

This clonotype was observed a few times. This sequence joins TRBV7-3 and TRBJ2-2, with a possible D match to TRBD2 (6 bases). CDR1 and CDR2 (germline): SGHTA, FQGTGA. The CDR3 contains 16 residues. The V and J ends lost 5 bases and 3 bases respectively, with 16 bases between them. For the CDR3, the DNA is TGTGCCAGCAGCCCTCCAGGAGGGGAGGACACCGGGGAGCTGTTTTTT. This translates into CASSPPGGEDTGELFF.

The rearrangement joins TRBV20-1 to TRBJ1-1, with 12 bases that match TRBD1. With 0 bases clipped from V and 4 bases from J, the junction kept 6 bases outside the gene matches. The CDR3 runs to 16 residues. Per germline, CDR1 DFQATT and CDR2 SNEGSKA (reference sequence). CDR3 loop: CSARERGTGGITEAFF. The CDR3 region has the DNA TGCAGTGCTAGAGAGAGGGGGACAGGGGGCATCACTGAAGCTTTCTTT.

This clonotype occurred many times. The genes are TRBV11-3 and TRBJ2-3; 13 nucleotides match TRBD2. This CDR3 has 17 amino acids. Germline loops: CDR1 SGHNT, CDR2 YENEEA. V lost 5 bases, J lost 1 base, and 6 bases stayed unmatched. In DNA form, the CDR3 reads TGTGCCAGCAGCATAGGAGGGACTAGCGGGGGCACAGATACGCAGTATTTT. Translation: CASSIGGTSGGTDTQYF.

This clonotype occurred many times. V is TRBV7-2 and J is TRBJ1-1, with unresolved D. Per the germline V gene, CDR1 is SGHTA and CDR2 is FQGNSA. V was trimmed by 1 base and J by 4 bases, leaving 10 bases between them. The CDR3 totals 14 residues. The DNA for the CDR3 is TGTGCCAGCAGCTTAGGCCGAGGCGCCACTGAAGCTTTCTTT. Residues: CASSLGRGATEAFF.

This clonotype showed up just a few times. The chain uses TRBV11-2 and TRBJ1-6; D unresolved. V lost 5 bases to trimming and J lost 3 bases, with 11 bases between them. The CDR3 has 15 residues. Germline-derived CDR1 and CDR2 are SGHAT and FQNNGV. CDR3 sequence: CASSQIGSYNSPLHF. The CDR3 coding sequence is TGTGCCAGCAGCCAGATCGGAAGCTATAATTCACCCCTCCACTTT. Full variable domain (remainder filled in from reference TRBV11-2 and TRBJ1-6): EAGVAQSPRYKIIEKRQSVAFWCNPISGHATLYWYQQILGQGPKLLIQFQNNGVVDDSQLPKDRFSAERLKGVDSTLKIQPAKLEDSAVYLCASSQIGSYNSPLHFGNGTRLTVT.

This clonotype was seen at least ten times. The chain recombines TRBV6-2 or TRBV6-3 with TRBJ1-1; D not resolved. This CDR3 has 12 residues. Germline loops: CDR1 MNHEY, CDR2 SVGEGT. V lost 2 bases and J lost 0, with 1 base in between. CDR3: CASSYLNTEAFF. CDR3 nucleotides: TGTGCCAGCAGTTACCTGAACACTGAAGCTTTCTTT.

This clonotype has just a few counts. V and J are TRBV2 and TRBJ1-3; D gene unclear. This CDR3 has 14 residues. Trimming removed 6 bases from V and 3 bases from J, with 12 bases in between. Germline V CDR1 and CDR2: SNHLY, FYNNEI. The DNA of the CDR3 is TGTGCCAGCAGCCCTAGCTCAGTTGGAAACACCATATATTTT. Residues: CASSPSSVGNTIYF.

This clonotype was seen at least ten times. V is TRBV6-5 and J is TRBJ2-2; D is undetermined. Looked up from germline, CDR1 is MNHEY and CDR2 is SVGAGI. This CDR3 region has 16 residues. Trimming took 2 bases from V and 0 from J, leaving 10 bases between them. The CDR3 sequence: CASSYARASNTGELFF. CDR3 in DNA: TGTGCCAGCAGTTACGCCCGAGCCTCGAACACCGGGGAGCTGTTTTTT.

This clonotype was observed many times. The chain joins TRBV13 to TRBJ2-3; 9 bases agree with TRBD2. The trim removed 7 bases at V and 3 bases at J, leaving 11 bases unmatched. CDR1 and CDR2 from the germline V gene are PRHDT and FYEKMQ (reference sequence). This CDR3 contains 16 residues. The CDR3 DNA follows: TGTGCCAGCACGGTGAGGTCGACTAGCGGAACAGATACGCAGTATTTT. It specifies CASTVRSTSGTDTQYF.

This clonotype appeared many times. The rearrangement uses TRBV5-1 and TRBJ1-5; no firm D call. Germline CDR1 reads SGHRS; CDR2 reads YFSETQ. The CDR3 contains 13 residues. Trimming shortened V by 0 bases and J by 6 bases, and 7 bases separated the two germline ends. The CDR3 is CASSLATGQPQHF. CDR3 DNA: TGCGCCAGCAGCTTGGCCACGGGTCAGCCCCAGCATTTT.

The chain combines TRBV7-9 with TRBJ2-7; D is undetermined. The V and J ends lost 6 bases and 2 bases respectively, with 20 bases between them. The V gene's germline CDR1 is SEHNR and CDR2 FQNEAQ (reference sequence). This CDR3 is 16 amino acids long. CDR3 coding DNA: TGTGCCAGCAGTATACGGGCCGCCGGTCCGACCTACGAGCAGTACTTC. Protein: CASSIRAAGPTYEQYF.

The rearrangement joins TRBV7-2 to TRBJ2-3; D uncertain. Germline V lookup: CDR1 SGHTA, CDR2 FQGNSA. Trimming removed 3 bases from V and 6 bases from J, with 10 bases in between. The CDR3 loop spans 13 amino acids. The CDR3, as DNA: TGTGCCAGCAGCTTCGTCGACTCCGATACGCAGTATTTT. Translated: CASSFVDSDTQYF.

V is TRBV23-1 and J is TRBJ2-1; 8 bases are a match to TRBD2. TRBV23-1 is an ORF, and what it does is uncertain. V shed 4 bases and J 6 bases; nucleotides not matched to a gene: 11. CDR3 length: 16 residues. CDR3 in DNA: TGCGCCAGCAGTCCCCAGCCAGCGGGGGTTGTCAATGAGCAGTTCTTC. Translation gives CASSPQPAGVVNEQFF.

This clonotype was seen ten or more times. The chain carries TRBV27 and TRBJ1-1; D possibly corresponds to TRBD1 (6 bases). The V end lost 4 bases, the J end lost 4 bases, and 10 bases lay between the germline ends. CDR3 length equals 13 residues. Looked up from germline, CDR1 is MNHEY and CDR2 is SMNVEV (reference sequence). CDR3 loop: CASSYKGGTEAFF. The CDR3 bases are TGTGCCAGCAGTTACAAGGGGGGCACTGAAGCTTTCTTT.

This clonotype was seen at least ten times. J is TRBJ1-5 and V is TRBV12-3 or TRBV12-4; 7 bases are a match to TRBD1. V lost 5 bases and J lost 3; bases outside the gene matches: 4. This CDR3 region has 14 residues. This CDR3 reads CASSQTGNNQPQHF. For the CDR3, the DNA is TGTGCCAGCAGTCAGACAGGGAACAATCAGCCCCAGCATTTT.